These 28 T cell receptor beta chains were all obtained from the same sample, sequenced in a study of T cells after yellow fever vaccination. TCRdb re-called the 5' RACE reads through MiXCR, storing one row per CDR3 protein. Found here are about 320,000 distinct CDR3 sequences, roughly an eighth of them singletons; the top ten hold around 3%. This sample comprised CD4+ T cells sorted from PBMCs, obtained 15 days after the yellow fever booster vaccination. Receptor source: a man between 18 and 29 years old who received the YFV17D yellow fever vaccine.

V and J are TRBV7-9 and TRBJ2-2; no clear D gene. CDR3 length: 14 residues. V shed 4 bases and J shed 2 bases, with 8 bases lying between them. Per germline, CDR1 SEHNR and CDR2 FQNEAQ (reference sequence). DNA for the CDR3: TGTGCCAGCAGCTCCGACATAAACACCGGGGAGCTGTTTTTT. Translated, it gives CASSSDINTGELFF. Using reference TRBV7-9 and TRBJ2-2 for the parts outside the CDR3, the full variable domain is DTGVSQNPRHKITKRGQNVTFRCDPISEHNRLYWYRQTLGQGPEFLTYFQNEAQLEKSRLLSDRFSAERPKGSFSTLEIQRTEQGDSAMYLCASSSDINTGELFFGEGSRLTVL.

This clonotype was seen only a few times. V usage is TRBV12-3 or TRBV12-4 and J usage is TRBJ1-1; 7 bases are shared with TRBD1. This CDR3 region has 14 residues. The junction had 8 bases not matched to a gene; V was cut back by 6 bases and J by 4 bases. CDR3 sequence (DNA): TGTGCCAGCAGCCTAAGGGGGCTGGGCACTGAAGCTTTCTTT. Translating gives CASSLRGLGTEAFF.

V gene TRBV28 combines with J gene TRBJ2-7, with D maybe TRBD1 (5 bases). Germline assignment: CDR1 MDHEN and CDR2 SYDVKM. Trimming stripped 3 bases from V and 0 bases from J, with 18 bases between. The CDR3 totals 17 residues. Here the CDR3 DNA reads TGTGCCAGCAGTTTGGGTGGGGCCTCCACGAGCTCCTACGAGCAGTACGTC. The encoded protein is CASSLGGASTSSYEQYV.

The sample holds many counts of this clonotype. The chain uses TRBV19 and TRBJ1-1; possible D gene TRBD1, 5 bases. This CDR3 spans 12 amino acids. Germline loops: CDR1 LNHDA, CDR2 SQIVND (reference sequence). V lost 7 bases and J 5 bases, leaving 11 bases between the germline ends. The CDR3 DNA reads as TGTGCCAGTAAATGGGGGGAAACTGAAGCTTTCTTT. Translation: CASKWGETEAFF.

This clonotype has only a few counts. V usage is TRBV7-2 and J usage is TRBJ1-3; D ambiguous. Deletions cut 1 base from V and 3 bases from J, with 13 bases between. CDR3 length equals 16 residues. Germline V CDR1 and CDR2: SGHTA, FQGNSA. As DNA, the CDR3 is TGTGCCAGCAGCTTAGGCCCCGGGTTGGGTGGAAACACCATATATTTT. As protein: CASSLGPGLGGNTIYF.

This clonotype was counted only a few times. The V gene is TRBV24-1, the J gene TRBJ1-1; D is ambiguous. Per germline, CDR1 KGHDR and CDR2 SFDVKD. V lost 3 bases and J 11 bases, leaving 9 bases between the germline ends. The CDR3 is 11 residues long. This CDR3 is CATSDGVMAFF. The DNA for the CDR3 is TGTGCCACCAGTGATGGAGTTATGGCTTTCTTT.

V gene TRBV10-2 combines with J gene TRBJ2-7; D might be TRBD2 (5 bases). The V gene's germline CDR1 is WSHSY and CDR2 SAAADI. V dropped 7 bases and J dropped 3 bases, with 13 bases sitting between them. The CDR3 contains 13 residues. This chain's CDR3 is CASMRRDHYEQYF. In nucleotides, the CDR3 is TGCGCCAGCATGCGTCGGGATCACTACGAGCAGTACTTC.

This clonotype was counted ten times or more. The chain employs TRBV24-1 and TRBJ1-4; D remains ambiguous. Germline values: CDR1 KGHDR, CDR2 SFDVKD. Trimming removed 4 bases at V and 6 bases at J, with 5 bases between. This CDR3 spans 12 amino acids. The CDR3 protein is CATSDFDEKLFF. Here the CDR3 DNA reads TGTGCCACCAGTGACTTTGATGAAAAACTGTTTTTT.

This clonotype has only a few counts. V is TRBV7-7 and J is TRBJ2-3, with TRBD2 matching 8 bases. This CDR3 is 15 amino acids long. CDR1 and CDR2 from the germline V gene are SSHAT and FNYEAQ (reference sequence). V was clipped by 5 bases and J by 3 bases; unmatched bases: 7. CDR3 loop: CASSLRGGLTDTQYF. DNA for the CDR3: TGTGCCAGCAGCCTCCGGGGGGGCCTGACAGATACGCAGTATTTT. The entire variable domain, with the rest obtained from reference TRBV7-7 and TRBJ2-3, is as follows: GAGVSQSPRYKVTKRGQDVTLRCDPISSHATLYWYQQALGQGPEFLTYFNYEAQPDKSGLPSDRFSAERPEGSISTLTIQRTEQRDSAMYRCASSLRGGLTDTQYFGPGTRLTVL.

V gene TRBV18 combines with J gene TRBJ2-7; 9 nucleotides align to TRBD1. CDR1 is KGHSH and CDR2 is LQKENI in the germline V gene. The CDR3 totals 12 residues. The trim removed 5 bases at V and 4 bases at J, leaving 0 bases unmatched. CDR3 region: CASSGQGYEQYV. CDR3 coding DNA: TGTGCCAGCTCAGGACAGGGGTACGAGCAGTACGTC.

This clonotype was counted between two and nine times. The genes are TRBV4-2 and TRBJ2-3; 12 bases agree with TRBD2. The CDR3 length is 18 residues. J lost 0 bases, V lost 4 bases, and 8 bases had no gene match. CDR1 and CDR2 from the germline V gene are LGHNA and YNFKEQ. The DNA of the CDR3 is TGTGCCAGCAGCCTGACGTCTAGCGGGGGGGTAAGCACAGATACGCAGTATTTT. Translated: CASSLTSSGGVSTDTQYF.

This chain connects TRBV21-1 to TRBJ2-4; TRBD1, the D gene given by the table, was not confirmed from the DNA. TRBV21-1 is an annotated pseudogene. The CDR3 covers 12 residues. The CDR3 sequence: CASSSTGTAVYF. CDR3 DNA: TGTGCCAGCAGCAGTACCGGGACGGCGGTGTACTTC.

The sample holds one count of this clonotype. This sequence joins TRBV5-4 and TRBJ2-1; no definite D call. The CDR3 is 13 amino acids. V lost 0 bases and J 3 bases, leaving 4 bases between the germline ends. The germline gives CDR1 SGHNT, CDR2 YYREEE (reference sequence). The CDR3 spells CASSLDDYNEQFF. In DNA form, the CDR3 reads TGTGCCAGCAGCTTGGACGACTACAATGAGCAGTTCTTC.

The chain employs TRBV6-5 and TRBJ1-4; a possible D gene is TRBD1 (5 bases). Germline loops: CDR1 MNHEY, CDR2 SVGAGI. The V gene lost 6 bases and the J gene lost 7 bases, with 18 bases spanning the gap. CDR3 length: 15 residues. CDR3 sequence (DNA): TGTGCCAGCAGGAACGTTGGGGGGGTTGTTGAAAAACTGTTTTTT. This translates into CASRNVGGVVEKLFF.

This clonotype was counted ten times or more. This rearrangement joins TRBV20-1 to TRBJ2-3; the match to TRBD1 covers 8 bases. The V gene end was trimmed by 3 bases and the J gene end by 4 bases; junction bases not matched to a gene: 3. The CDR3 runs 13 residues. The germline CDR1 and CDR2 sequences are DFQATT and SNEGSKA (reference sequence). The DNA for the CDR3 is TGCAGTGCTAGGGACAGGGTGCCAGATACGCAGTATTTT. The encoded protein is CSARDRVPDTQYF.

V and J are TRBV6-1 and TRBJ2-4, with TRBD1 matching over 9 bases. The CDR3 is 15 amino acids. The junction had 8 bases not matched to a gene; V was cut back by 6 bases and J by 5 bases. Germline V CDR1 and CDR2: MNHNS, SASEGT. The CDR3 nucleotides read TGTGCCAGCAGCCGACAGGGGGTGGGGGAAAACATTCAGTACTTC. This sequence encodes CASSRQGVGENIQYF.

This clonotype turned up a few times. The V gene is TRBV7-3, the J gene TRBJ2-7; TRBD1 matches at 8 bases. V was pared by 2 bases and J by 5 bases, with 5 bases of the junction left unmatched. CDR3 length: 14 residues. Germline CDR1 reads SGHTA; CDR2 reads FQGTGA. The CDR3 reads CASSLAGGFDEQYF. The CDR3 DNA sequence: TGTGCCAGCAGCTTAGCAGGGGGCTTCGACGAGCAGTACTTC. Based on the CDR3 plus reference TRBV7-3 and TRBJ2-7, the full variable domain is GAGVSQTPSNKVTEKGKYVELRCDPISGHTALYWYRQSLGQGPEFLIYFQGTGAADDSGLPNDRFFAVRPEGSVSTLKIQRTERGDSAVYLCASSLAGGFDEQYFGPGTRLTVT.

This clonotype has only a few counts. In DNA, the CDR3 is TGTGCCAGCAGTTACGGGGCGGGCCCCAGGGGGGATACGCAGTATTTT. This encodes CASSYGAGPRGDTQYF. This chain joins TRBV6-5 and TRBJ2-3, with 7 bases aligning to TRBD1. CDR3 length: 16 amino acids. V shed 2 bases, J shed 6 bases, and the junction held 11 bases outside the gene matches. The germline gives CDR1 MNHEY, CDR2 SVGAGI.

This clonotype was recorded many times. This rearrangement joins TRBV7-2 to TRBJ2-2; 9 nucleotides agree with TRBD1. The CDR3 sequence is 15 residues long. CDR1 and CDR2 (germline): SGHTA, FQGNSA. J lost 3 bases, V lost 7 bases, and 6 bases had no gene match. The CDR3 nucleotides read TGTGCCAGCACCCTGACAGGGGGTTACACCGGGGAGCTGTTTTTT. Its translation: CASTLTGGYTGELFF.

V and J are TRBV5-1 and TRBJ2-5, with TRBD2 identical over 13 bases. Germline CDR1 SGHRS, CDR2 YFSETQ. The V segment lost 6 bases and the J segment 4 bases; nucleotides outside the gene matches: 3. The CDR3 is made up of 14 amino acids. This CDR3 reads CASTGTSGAETQYF. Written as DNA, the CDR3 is TGCGCCAGCACGGGGACTAGCGGGGCAGAGACCCAGTACTTC.

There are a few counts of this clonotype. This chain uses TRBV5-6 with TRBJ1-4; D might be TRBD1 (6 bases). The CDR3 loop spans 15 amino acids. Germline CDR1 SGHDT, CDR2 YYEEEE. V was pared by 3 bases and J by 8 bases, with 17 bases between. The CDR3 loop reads CASSSLRGSREKLFF. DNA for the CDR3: TGTGCCAGCAGCTCCCTCAGGGGTTCCCGCGAAAAACTGTTTTTT.

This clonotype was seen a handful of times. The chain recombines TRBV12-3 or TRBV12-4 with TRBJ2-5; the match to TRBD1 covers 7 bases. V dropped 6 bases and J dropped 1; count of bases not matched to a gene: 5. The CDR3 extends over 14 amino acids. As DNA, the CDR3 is TGTGCCAGCAGCGACAGGGCCTTCCAAGAGACCCAGTACTTC. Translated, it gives CASSDRAFQETQYF.

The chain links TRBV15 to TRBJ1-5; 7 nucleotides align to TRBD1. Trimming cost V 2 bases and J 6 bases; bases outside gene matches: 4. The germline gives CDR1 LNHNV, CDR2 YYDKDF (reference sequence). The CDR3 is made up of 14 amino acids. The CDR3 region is CATSRTGAGQPQHF. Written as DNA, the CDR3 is TGTGCCACCAGCAGAACAGGGGCTGGTCAGCCCCAGCATTTT. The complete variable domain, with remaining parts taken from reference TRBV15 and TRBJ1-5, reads DAMVIQNPRYQVTQFGKPVTLSCSQTLNHNVMYWYQQKSSQAPKLLFHYYDKDFNNEADTPDNFQSRRPNTSFCFLDIRSPGLGDTAMYLCATSRTGAGQPQHFGDGTRLSIL.

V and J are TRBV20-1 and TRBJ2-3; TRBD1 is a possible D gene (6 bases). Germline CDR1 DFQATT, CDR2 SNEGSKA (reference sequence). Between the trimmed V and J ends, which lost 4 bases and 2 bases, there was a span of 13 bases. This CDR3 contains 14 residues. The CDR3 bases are TGCAGTGCTAATACCGGGACACACACAGATACGCAGTATTTT. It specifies CSANTGTHTDTQYF.

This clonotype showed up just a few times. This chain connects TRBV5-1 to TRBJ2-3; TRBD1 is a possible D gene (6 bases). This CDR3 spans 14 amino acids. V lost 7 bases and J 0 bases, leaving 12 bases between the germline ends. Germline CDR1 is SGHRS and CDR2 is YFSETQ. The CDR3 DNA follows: TGCGCCAGCGTGGACAGCGCTAGCACAGATACGCAGTATTTT. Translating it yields CASVDSASTDTQYF. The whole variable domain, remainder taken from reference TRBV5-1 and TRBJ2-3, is KAGVTQTPRYLIKTRGQQVTLSCSPISGHRSVSWYQQTPGQGLQFLFEYFSETQRNKGNFPGRFSGRQFSNSRSEMNVSTLELGDSALYLCASVDSASTDTQYFGPGTRLTVL.

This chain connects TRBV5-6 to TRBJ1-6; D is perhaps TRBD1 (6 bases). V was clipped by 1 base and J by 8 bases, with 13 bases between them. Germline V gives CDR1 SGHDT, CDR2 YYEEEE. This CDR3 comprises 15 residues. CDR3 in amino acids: CASSLQGSRYSPLHF. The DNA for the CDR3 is TGTGCCAGCAGCTTGCAGGGGTCTCGGTATTCACCCCTCCACTTT.

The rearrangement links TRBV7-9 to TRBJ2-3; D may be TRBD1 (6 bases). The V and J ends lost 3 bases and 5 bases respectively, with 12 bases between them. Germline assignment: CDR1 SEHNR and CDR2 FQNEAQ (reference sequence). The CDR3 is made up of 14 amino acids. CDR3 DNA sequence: TGTGCCAGCAGCTTCTCGACAGGCAAAGATACGCAGTATTTT. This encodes CASSFSTGKDTQYF.

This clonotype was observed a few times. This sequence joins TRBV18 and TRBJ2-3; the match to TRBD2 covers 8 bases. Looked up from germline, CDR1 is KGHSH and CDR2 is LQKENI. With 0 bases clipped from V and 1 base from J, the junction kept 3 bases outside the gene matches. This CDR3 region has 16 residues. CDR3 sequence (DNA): TGTGCCAGCTCACCACCAAGGCGGGGGGGCACAGATACGCAGTATTTT. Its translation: CASSPPRRGGTDTQYF. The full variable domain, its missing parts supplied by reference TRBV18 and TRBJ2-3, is NAGVMQNPRHLVRRRGQEARLRCSPMKGHSHVYWYRQLPEEGLKFMVYLQKENIIDESGMPKERFSAEFPKEGPSILRIQQVVRGDSAAYFCASSPPRRGGTDTQYFGPGTRLTVL.